Listed here are 28 T cell receptor beta chains from one sample, sequenced in a study of shared clonotypes between healthy human individuals. CD45RO-negative, CCR7-positively selected cells formed the naive CD8 fraction, excluding terminally differentiated effector memory CD45RA+ cells. Measured with immunoSEQ multiplex PCR; TCRdb has only the in-frame clones, and not every one. This sample yields roughly 770,000 clones, of which roughly 96% are seen a single time; less than 0.25% belongs to the top ten. Sequencing was carried out using naive CD8+ T cells sorted from blood. The receptors stem from a man aged 25 to 40 in good health.

The chain has TRBV13 and TRBJ1-1; TRBD1 is a possible D gene (5 bases). CDR3 size: 14 residues. The V end lost 4 bases, the J end lost 0 bases, and 9 bases lay between the germline ends. CDR1 PRHDT and CDR2 FYEKMQ come from the germline V gene (reference sequence). For the CDR3, the DNA is TGTGCCAGCAGCTGGCGGACAATGAACACTGAAGCTTTCTTT. Encoded protein: CASSWRTMNTEAFF.

The genes are TRBV7-8 and TRBJ2-7; D uncertain. The CDR3 has 12 amino acids. Trimming took off 3 bases at V and 2 bases at J, with 5 bases between the two ends. Germline V CDR1 and CDR2: SGHVS, FQNEAQ. The CDR3 protein is CASSFGAYEQYF. The CDR3 region has the DNA TGTGCCAGCAGCTTTGGGGCCTACGAGCAGTACTTC.

This clone has more than one count but fewer than ten. J is TRBJ2-1 and V is TRBV10-1; D unresolved. The length of the CDR3 is 15 residues. Germline V CDR1 and CDR2: WNHNN, SYGVQD (reference sequence). The germline V and J ends were trimmed by 4 bases and 0 bases, with 10 bases remaining between them. CDR3 nucleotides: TGCGCCAGCAGTGTCGGCGGTTCCTCCTACAATGAGCAGTTCTTC. This codes for CASSVGGSSYNEQFF.

This rearrangement joins TRBV9 to TRBJ2-3; TRBD1 might be the D (6 bases). The V gene lost 6 bases and the J gene lost 2 bases, with 16 bases spanning the gap. The CDR3 consists of 15 residues. Germline V lookup: CDR1 SGDLS, CDR2 YYNGEE. CDR3 DNA: TGTGCCAGCACCACCGGGACATCCTCCACAGATACGCAGTATTTT. This codes for CASTTGTSSTDTQYF.

The genes are TRBV5-4 and TRBJ1-1; a weak D match, TRBD1 (6 bases). V lost 5 bases and J 4 bases, leaving 18 bases between the germline ends. From germline, CDR1 is SGHNT and CDR2 YYREEE (reference sequence). The CDR3 is made up of 15 amino acids. This CDR3 is CASSLHNREPTEAFF. CDR3 bases: TGTGCCAGCAGTCTTCACAACAGGGAGCCCACTGAAGCTTTCTTT.

V usage is TRBV29-1 and J usage is TRBJ2-1, with D possibly TRBD2 on 6 matching bases. V lost 3 bases to trimming and J lost 8 bases, with 14 bases between them. The CDR3 length is 13 residues. Germline V lookup: CDR1 SQVTM, CDR2 ANQGSEA. CDR3 nucleotides: TGCAGCGTTGAGCGGGACCGGGACTATGAGCAGTTCTTC. This codes for CSVERDRDYEQFF.

The chain is built from TRBV7-9 and TRBJ2-3; D is unresolved. Germline CDR1 and CDR2: SEHNR and FQNEAQ (reference sequence). With 8 bases removed from V and 5 bases from J, the gap between germline ends came to 8 bases. The CDR3 covers 11 residues. CDR3 protein: CASEERDTQYF. DNA of the CDR3: TGTGCCAGCGAGGAGAGAGATACGCAGTATTTT.

This clone turned up a few times. The chain uses TRBV5-1 and TRBJ2-1, with 15 bases that match TRBD2. From germline, CDR1 is SGHRS and CDR2 YFSETQ. CDR3 length: 17 amino acids. V was clipped by 4 bases and J by 3 bases; unmatched bases: 5. CDR3 in DNA: TGCGCCAGCAGCGAAGGGACTAGCGGGGGGATCTACAATGAGCAGTTCTTC. Protein product: CASSEGTSGGIYNEQFF.

The chain employs TRBV15 and TRBJ1-1; D is possibly TRBD1 (6 bases). This CDR3 comprises 18 residues. Between the trimmed V and J ends, which lost 0 bases and 0 bases, there was a span of 17 bases. CDR1 is LNHNV, CDR2 YYDKDF, per germline (reference sequence). The CDR3 nucleotides are TGTGCCACCAGCAGAGATCGAAGCAGGACAGAGTTGAACACTGAAGCTTTCTTT. Translating it yields CATSRDRSRTELNTEAFF.

The chain recombines TRBV7-9 with TRBJ1-4; no reliable D call. Deletions cut 1 base from V and 7 bases from J, with 13 bases between. In germline, CDR1 is SEHNR, CDR2 FQNEAQ (reference sequence). CDR3 length: 15 amino acids. The chain's CDR3 is CASSLVRGFVEKLFF. The DNA for the CDR3 is TGTGCCAGCAGCTTAGTTCGCGGGTTTGTTGAAAAACTGTTTTTT.

The V call is TRBV28, the J call TRBJ2-2; D remains ambiguous. CDR1 is MDHEN and CDR2 is SYDVKM in the germline V gene. This CDR3 has 15 amino acids. V gave up 3 bases and J gave up 1 base, with 9 bases separating them. The CDR3 here is CASSLRGLNTGELFF. For the CDR3, the DNA is TGTGCCAGCAGTTTGCGAGGTTTGAACACCGGGGAGCTGTTTTTT. The full variable domain, with the rest looked up from reference TRBV28 and TRBJ2-2, is DVKVTQSSRYLVKRTGEKVFLECVQDMDHENMFWYRQDPGLGLRLIYFSYDVKMKEKGDIPEGYSVSREKKERFSLILESASTNQTSMYLCASSLRGLNTGELFFGEGSRLTVL.

On this clone itself: Other nucleotide sequences from this sample produce the same CDR3. The chain combines TRBV27 with TRBJ2-1; D uncertain. The CDR3 covers 13 residues. Germline CDR1 MNHEY, CDR2 SMNVEV (reference sequence). V lost 5 bases and J 2 bases, leaving 7 bases between the germline ends. The CDR3 loop is CASSLSPYNEQFF. The DNA of the CDR3 is TGTGCCAGCAGTCTCAGTCCCTACAATGAGCAGTTCTTC.

The chain uses TRBV19 and TRBJ1-1; the D is unclear. The V gene lost 5 bases and the J gene lost 9 bases, with 10 bases spanning the gap. This CDR3 spans 11 amino acids. Germline CDR1 LNHDA, CDR2 SQIVND (reference sequence). The CDR3 coding sequence is TGTGCCAGTAGTCCCGGACTAAAAGCTTTCTTT. Its translation is CASSPGLKAFF.

This clone was detected once. The CDR3 loop is CASSPPRGGYEQYF. DNA of the CDR3: TGTGCCAGCAGCCCCCCAAGAGGGGGGTACGAGCAGTACTTC. The chain is built from TRBV7-6 and TRBJ2-7; D could derive from TRBD1 or TRBD2 (6 bases each). Germline CDR1 is SGHVS and CDR2 is FNYEAQ. CDR3 length: 14 amino acids. Trimming cost V 5 bases and J 4 bases, with 15 bases left between them.

V usage is TRBV5-5 and J usage is TRBJ1-1; a possible D gene is TRBD1 (5 bases). The ends were cut back, 1 base at V and 0 bases at J, with 7 bases in the middle. The V gene's germline CDR1 is SGHKS and CDR2 YYEKEE (reference sequence). The CDR3 spans 14 residues. CDR3 protein: CASSLPGMNTEAFF. The CDR3 DNA follows: TGTGCCAGCAGCTTGCCAGGGATGAACACTGAAGCTTTCTTT.

The J gene is TRBJ2-7, the V gene TRBV28; D gene ambiguous. Germline V gives CDR1 MDHEN, CDR2 SYDVKM. The CDR3 extends over 14 amino acids. V was shortened by 1 base and J by 2 bases, with 9 bases between the two germline ends. The CDR3 sequence is CASSLFEATYEQYF. The CDR3 DNA sequence: TGTGCCAGCAGTTTATTTGAGGCCACCTACGAGCAGTACTTC. Full variable domain (rest looked up from reference TRBV28 and TRBJ2-7): DVKVTQSSRYLVKRTGEKVFLECVQDMDHENMFWYRQDPGLGLRLIYFSYDVKMKEKGDIPEGYSVSREKKERFSLILESASTNQTSMYLCASSLFEATYEQYFGPGTRLTVT.

This clone was counted between two and nine times. This sample includes further DNA sequences coding for the same CDR3. The V call is TRBV28, the J call TRBJ2-5; D is unclear. From germline, CDR1 is MDHEN and CDR2 SYDVKM. This CDR3 comprises 13 residues. V was pared by 2 bases and J by 2 bases, with 6 bases between. This CDR3 is CASSLADQETQYF. As DNA, the CDR3 is TGTGCCAGCAGTTTAGCGGATCAAGAGACCCAGTACTTC.

J is TRBJ2-7 and V is TRBV6-5, with 8 bases that match TRBD1. Trimming removed 8 bases from V and 3 bases from J; junction bases left unmatched: 9. The length of the CDR3 is 14 residues. The germline CDR1 and CDR2 sequences are MNHEY and SVGAGI. The CDR3 reads CASAVAQGDYEQYF. The CDR3 nucleotides are TGTGCCAGCGCCGTAGCACAGGGGGACTACGAGCAGTACTTC.

This chain connects TRBV27 to TRBJ2-7; tentative D call: TRBD2 (7 bases). Between the trimmed V and J ends, which lost 5 bases and 3 bases, there was a span of 23 bases. This CDR3 is built from 17 residues. CDR1 and CDR2 (germline): MNHEY, SMNVEV (reference sequence). In DNA, the CDR3 is TGTGCCAGCAGTGAAACTATAGGGGGAGGGCCTCTCTACGAGCAGTACTTC. The encoded protein is CASSETIGGGPLYEQYF.

This sequence joins TRBV7-2 and TRBJ2-7; D tentatively reads TRBD1 or TRBD2 (5 bases each). V was pared by 5 bases and J by 0 bases, with 17 bases between. The CDR3 is made up of 16 amino acids. CDR1 is SGHTA and CDR2 is FQGNSA in the germline V gene. The CDR3 spells CASSVKRDGDSYEQYF. CDR3 DNA: TGTGCCAGCAGCGTAAAAAGGGACGGAGACTCCTACGAGCAGTACTTC.

This chain connects TRBV2 to TRBJ2-7; either TRBD1 or TRBD2 may supply D (5 bases each). In germline, CDR1 is SNHLY, CDR2 FYNNEI. The CDR3 extends over 17 amino acids. Trimming left V 3 bases short and J 3 bases short, with 21 bases between. The CDR3, as DNA: TGTGCCAGCAGTGATGCGGACCCAGGGACCCAAATCTACGAGCAGTACTTC. Translating gives CASSDADPGTQIYEQYF.

The rearrangement uses TRBV9 and TRBJ1-2; D is undetermined. The length of the CDR3 is 14 residues. V dropped 4 bases and J dropped 3 bases, with 13 bases sitting between them. CDR1 and CDR2 from the germline V gene are SGDLS and YYNGEE. In DNA form, the CDR3 reads TGTGCCAGCAGCCTGGGAACCCTAGACTATGGCTACACCTTC. Translation gives CASSLGTLDYGYTF. The full variable domain, completed using reference TRBV9 and TRBJ1-2, is DSGVTQTPKHLITATGQRVTLRCSPRSGDLSVYWYQQSLDQGLQFLIQYYNGEERAKGNILERFSAQQFPDLHSELNLSSLELGDSALYFCASSLGTLDYGYTFGSGTRLTVV.

V is TRBV7-2 and J is TRBJ1-2; D ambiguous. Germline lookup yields CDR1 SGHTA and CDR2 FQGNSA. The CDR3 extends over 14 amino acids. The germline V and J ends were trimmed by 1 base and 9 bases, with 15 bases remaining between them. The CDR3 nucleotides read TGTGCCAGCAGCTTAGAAGGTGTTCGGGGTCGCTACACCTTC. Its translation is CASSLEGVRGRYTF.

The rearrangement links TRBV28 to TRBJ2-1; perhaps TRBD2 as D (5 bases). V was shortened by 2 bases and J by 0 bases, with 11 bases between the two germline ends. This CDR3 spans 16 amino acids. Per germline, CDR1 MDHEN and CDR2 SYDVKM. CDR3 DNA: TGTGCCAGCAGTTTACCGCCCCGGGACTCCTACAATGAGCAGTTCTTC. This sequence encodes CASSLPPRDSYNEQFF. Based on the CDR3 plus reference TRBV28 and TRBJ2-1, the full variable domain is DVKVTQSSRYLVKRTGEKVFLECVQDMDHENMFWYRQDPGLGLRLIYFSYDVKMKEKGDIPEGYSVSREKKERFSLILESASTNQTSMYLCASSLPPRDSYNEQFFGPGTRLTVL.

The rearrangement uses TRBV29-1 and TRBJ1-2; D is unresolved. The germline gives CDR1 SQVTM, CDR2 ANQGSEA. The CDR3 consists of 12 residues. Trimming took off 3 bases at V and 4 bases at J, with 9 bases between the two ends. The chain's CDR3 is CSVEGRLYGYTF. In DNA, the CDR3 is TGCAGCGTTGAGGGCCGACTCTATGGCTACACCTTC. Filled out from reference TRBV29-1 and TRBJ1-2, the complete variable domain reads SAVISQKPSRDICQRGTSLTIQCQVDSQVTMMFWYRQQPGQSLTLIATANQGSEATYESGFVIDKFPISRPNLTFSTLTVSNMSPEDSSIYLCSVEGRLYGYTFGSGTRLTVV.

V gene TRBV9 combines with J gene TRBJ2-5, with 8 nucleotides matching TRBD1. This CDR3 has 13 residues. The V gene end was trimmed by 3 bases and the J gene end by 3 bases; junction bases not matched to a gene: 1. The germline CDR1 and CDR2 sequences are SGDLS and YYNGEE. The CDR3 spells CASSEDREETQYF. The CDR3 DNA reads as TGTGCCAGCAGCGAGGACAGGGAAGAGACCCAGTACTTC.

The chain is built from TRBV7-9 and TRBJ2-1, with TRBD2 identical over 10 bases. J gave up 7 bases and V 6 bases, and 6 bases lay outside the gene matches. The CDR3 is made up of 14 amino acids. CDR1 SEHNR and CDR2 FQNEAQ come from the germline V gene (reference sequence). CDR3: CASRTASGGNEQFF. The CDR3 coding sequence is TGTGCCAGCAGGACGGCTAGCGGGGGAAATGAGCAGTTCTTC.

The chain employs TRBV7-6 and TRBJ2-2; 13 bases align to TRBD2. The CDR3 consists of 19 residues. Losses at the gene ends were 5 bases for V and 1 base for J; bases not matched to a gene: 10. CDR1 SGHVS and CDR2 FNYEAQ come from the germline V gene. CDR3 coding DNA: TGTGCCAGCAGCACCGACCGGACTAGCGGGAGCCTGAACACCGGGGAGCTGTTTTTT. Translated: CASSTDRTSGSLNTGELFF.